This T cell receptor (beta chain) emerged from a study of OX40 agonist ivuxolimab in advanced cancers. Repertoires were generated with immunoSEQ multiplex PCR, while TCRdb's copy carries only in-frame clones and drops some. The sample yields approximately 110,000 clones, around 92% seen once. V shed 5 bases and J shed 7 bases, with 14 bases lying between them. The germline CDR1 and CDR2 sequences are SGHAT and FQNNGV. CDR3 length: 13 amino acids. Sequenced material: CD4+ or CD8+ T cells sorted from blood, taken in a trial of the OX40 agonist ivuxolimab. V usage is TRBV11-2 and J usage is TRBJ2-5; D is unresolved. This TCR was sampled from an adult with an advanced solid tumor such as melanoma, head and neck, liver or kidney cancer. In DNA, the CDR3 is TGTGCCAGCAGCACTGGGCCCCCGGGGACCCAGTACTTC. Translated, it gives CASSTGPPGTQYF.